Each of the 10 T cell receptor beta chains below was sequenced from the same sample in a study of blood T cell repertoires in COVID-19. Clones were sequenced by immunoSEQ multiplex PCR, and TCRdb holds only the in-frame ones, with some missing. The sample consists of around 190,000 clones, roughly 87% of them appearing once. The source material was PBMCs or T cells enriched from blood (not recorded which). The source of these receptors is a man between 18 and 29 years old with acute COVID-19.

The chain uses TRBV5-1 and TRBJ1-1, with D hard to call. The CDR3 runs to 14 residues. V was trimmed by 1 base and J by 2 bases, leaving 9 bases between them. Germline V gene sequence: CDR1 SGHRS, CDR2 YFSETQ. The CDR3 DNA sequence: TGCGCCAGCAGCTTGCGGGGAATTAACACTGAAGCTTTCTTT. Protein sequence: CASSLRGINTEAFF.

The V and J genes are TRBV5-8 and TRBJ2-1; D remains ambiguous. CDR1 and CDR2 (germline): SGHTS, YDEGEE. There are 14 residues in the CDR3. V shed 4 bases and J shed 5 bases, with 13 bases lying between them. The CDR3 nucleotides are TGTGCCAGCAGCCCCTTTTACGGAGACAATGAGCAGTTCTTC. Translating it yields CASSPFYGDNEQFF. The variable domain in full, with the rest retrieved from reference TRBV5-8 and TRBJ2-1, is EAGVTQSPTHLIKTRGQQATLRCSPISGHTSVYWYQQALGLGLQFLLWYDEGEERNRGNFPPRFSGRQFPNYSSELNVNALELEDSALYLCASSPFYGDNEQFFGPGTRLTVL.

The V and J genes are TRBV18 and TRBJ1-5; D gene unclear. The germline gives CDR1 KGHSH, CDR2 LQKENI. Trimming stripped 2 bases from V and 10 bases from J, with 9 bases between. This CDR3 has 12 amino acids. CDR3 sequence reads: CASSPTDLPQHF. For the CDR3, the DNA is TGTGCCAGCTCACCAACGGACTTACCCCAGCATTTT.

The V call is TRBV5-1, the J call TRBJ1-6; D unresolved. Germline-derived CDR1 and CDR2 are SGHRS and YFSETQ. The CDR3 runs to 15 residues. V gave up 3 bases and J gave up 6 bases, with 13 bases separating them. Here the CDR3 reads CASSSSPTFNSPLHF. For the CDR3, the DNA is TGCGCCAGCAGCTCTTCGCCGACTTTTAATTCACCCCTCCACTTT.

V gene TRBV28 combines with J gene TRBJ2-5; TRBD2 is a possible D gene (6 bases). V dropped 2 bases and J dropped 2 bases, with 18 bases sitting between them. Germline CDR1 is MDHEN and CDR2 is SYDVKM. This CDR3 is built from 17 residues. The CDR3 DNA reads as TGTGCCAGCAGTTTAAGAGCGTCGGGAGTAGGGCAAGAGACCCAGTACTTC. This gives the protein CASSLRASGVGQETQYF.

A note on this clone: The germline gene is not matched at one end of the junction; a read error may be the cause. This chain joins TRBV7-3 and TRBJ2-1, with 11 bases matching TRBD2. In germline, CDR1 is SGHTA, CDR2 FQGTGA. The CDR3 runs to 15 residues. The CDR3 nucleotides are TGTGCCAGCAGTTTAAGGACTAGCGGGCCCAATGAGCAGTTCTTC. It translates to CASSLRTSGPNEQFF. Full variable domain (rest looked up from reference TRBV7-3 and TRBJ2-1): GAGVSQTPSNKVTEKGKYVELRCDPISGHTALYWYRQSLGQGPEFLIYFQGTGAADDSGLPNDRFFAVRPEGSVSTLKIQRTERGDSAVYLCASSLRTSGPNEQFFGPGTRLTVL.

CDR3 nucleotide sequence: TGTGCCAGCAGCGGAGATTCAGGGGCCGTCAATGAAAAACTGTTTTTT. Translation gives CASSGDSGAVNEKLFF. This chain connects TRBV5-6 to TRBJ1-4; a possible D gene is TRBD1 (6 bases). The CDR3 has 16 amino acids. Germline values: CDR1 SGHDT, CDR2 YYEEEE. V was cut by 4 bases and J by 5 bases, with 18 bases left in between.

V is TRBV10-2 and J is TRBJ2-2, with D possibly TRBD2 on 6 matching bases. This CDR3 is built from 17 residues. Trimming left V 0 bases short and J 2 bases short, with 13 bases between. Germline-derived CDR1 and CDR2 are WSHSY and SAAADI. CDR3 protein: CASSESRGTRNTGELFF. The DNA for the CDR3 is TGCGCCAGCAGTGAGTCCCGTGGGACTCGAAACACCGGGGAGCTGTTTTTT.

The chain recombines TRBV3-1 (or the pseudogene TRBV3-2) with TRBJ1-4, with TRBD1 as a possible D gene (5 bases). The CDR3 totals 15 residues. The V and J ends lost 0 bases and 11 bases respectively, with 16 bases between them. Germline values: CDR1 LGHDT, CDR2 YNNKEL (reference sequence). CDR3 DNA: TGTGCCAGCAGCCAAGAGCCAGGGAGGGGATGGAAACTGTTTTTT. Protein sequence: CASSQEPGRGWKLFF.

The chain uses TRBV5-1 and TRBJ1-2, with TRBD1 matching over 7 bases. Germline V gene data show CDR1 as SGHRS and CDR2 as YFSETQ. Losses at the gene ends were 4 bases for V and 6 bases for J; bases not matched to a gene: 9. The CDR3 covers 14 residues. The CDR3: CASSDPGQADGYTF. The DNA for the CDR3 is TGCGCCAGCAGCGATCCCGGACAGGCGGATGGCTACACCTTC.